This paragraph reports one T cell receptor (beta chain). The antigen is unknown. Germline V gene lookup returns CDR1 SGHKS and CDR2 YYEKEE (reference sequence). This CDR3 is 14 amino acids long. V lost 2 bases, J lost 4 bases, and 12 bases lay in between. The data originate from a study of OX40 agonist ivuxolimab in advanced cancers. On the study more broadly: Partial responses occurred in Three dose-escalation patients, one with hepatocellular carcinoma and two with cutaneous melanoma.

Findings and limits, study-wide: Researchers did not determine the expanded peripheral T cells' antigen specificity.

Only in-frame clones appear in the TCRdb table, and some are missing; sequencing was by immunoSEQ multiplex PCR. The profile shows tens of thousands of clones, roughly 80% of them singletons. This material consisted of CD4+ or CD8+ T cells sorted from blood, taken in a trial of the OX40 agonist ivuxolimab. This clonotype was obtained from an adult with an advanced solid tumor such as melanoma, head and neck, liver or kidney cancer. The rearrangement links TRBV5-5 to TRBJ1-2; tentatively, D is TRBD1 (6 bases). CDR3 coding DNA: TGTGCCAGCAGCTTCACAGGGCCAAGCTATGGCTACACCTTC. Translation: CASSFTGPSYGYTF.